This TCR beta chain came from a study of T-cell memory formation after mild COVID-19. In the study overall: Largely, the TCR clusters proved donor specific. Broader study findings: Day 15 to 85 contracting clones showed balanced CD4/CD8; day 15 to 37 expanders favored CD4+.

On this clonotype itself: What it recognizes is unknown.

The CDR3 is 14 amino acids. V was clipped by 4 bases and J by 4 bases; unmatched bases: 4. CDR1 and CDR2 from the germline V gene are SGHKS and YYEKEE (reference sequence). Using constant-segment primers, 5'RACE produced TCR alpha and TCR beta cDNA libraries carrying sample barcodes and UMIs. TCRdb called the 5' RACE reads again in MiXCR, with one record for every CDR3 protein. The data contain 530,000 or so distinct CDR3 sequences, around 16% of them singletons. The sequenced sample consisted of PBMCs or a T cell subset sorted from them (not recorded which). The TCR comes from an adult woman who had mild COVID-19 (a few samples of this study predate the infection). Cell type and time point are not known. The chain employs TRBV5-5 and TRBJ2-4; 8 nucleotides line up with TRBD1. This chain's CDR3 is CASSDRTGKNIQYF. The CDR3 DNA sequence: TGTGCCAGCAGCGACCGGACAGGGAAAAACATTCAGTACTTC.